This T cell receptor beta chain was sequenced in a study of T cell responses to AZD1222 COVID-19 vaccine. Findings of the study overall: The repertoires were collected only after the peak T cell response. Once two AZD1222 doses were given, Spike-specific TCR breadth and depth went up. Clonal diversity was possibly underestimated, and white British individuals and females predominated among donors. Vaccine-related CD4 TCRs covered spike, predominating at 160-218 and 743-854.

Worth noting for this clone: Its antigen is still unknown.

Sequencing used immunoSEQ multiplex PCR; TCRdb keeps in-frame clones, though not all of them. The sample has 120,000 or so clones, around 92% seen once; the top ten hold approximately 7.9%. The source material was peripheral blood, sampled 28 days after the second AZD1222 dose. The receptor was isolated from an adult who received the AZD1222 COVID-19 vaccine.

The CDR3 nucleotides are TGTGCCAGCAGCCCAGGGGATGGCTACACCTTC. Translated, it gives CASSPGDGYTF. This chain links TRBV7-2 with TRBJ1-2, with D maybe TRBD1 (6 bases). CDR3 length: 11 residues. V lost 5 bases, J lost 6 bases, and 7 bases lay in between. Germline CDR1 SGHTA, CDR2 FQGNSA.